These 14 T cell receptor beta chains originate from one sample sequenced in a study of blood T cells in healthy people across ages. Combining a sample-barcoded 5' primer with a J-beta primer mix, a second PCR ran for roughly 7 to 12 cycles. One entry per CDR3 protein, called by TCRdb with MiXCR from the 5' RACE reads. Of 600,000 or so distinct CDR3 sequences in the sample, around a fifth were seen once. Sequenced sample: blood. These receptors all come from a man aged 65 to 85 in good health.

V gene TRBV6-1 combines with J gene TRBJ2-5; 9 nucleotides match TRBD2. The DNA end is more similar to TRBJ2-7, so the J call may be wrong. CDR1 MNHNS and CDR2 SASEGT come from the germline V gene. CDR3 length: 13 amino acids. The CDR3: CASIASGIYEQYF. CDR3 DNA: TGTGCCAGCATCGCTAGCGGGATCTACGAGCAGTACTTC.

The chain has TRBV24-1 and TRBJ2-1, with D uncertain. This CDR3 is 18 amino acids long. The germline gives CDR1 KGHDR, CDR2 SFDVKD. V was pared by 2 bases and J by 0 bases, with 16 bases between. The CDR3 here is CATSDYVWRPSSYNEQFF. CDR3 bases: TGTGCCACCAGTGATTACGTCTGGCGCCCTAGCTCCTACAATGAGCAGTTCTTC.

This clonotype turned up a few times. The V call is TRBV5-6, the J call TRBJ1-6; no clear D gene. V lost 3 bases and J lost 4, with 8 bases in between. The CDR3 loop spans 14 amino acids. The germline V gene has CDR1 SGHDT and CDR2 YYEEEE. This CDR3 is CASSYGPYNSPLHF. The CDR3 DNA is TGTGCCAGCAGCTACGGGCCATATAATTCACCCCTCCACTTT. The full variable domain, completed using reference TRBV5-6 and TRBJ1-6, is DAGVTQSPTHLIKTRGQQVTLRCSPKSGHDTVSWYQQALGQGPQFIFQYYEEEERQRGNFPDRFSGHQFPNYSSELNVNALLLGDSALYLCASSYGPYNSPLHFGNGTRLTVT.

The sample holds many counts of this clonotype. This chain joins TRBV11-2 and TRBJ1-4; TRBD1 is a possible D gene (6 bases). The V gene's germline CDR1 is SGHAT and CDR2 FQNNGV. V lost 3 bases and J lost 5, with 7 bases in between. The CDR3 spans 13 residues. In DNA, the CDR3 is TGTGCCAGCAGCTTGGGGGGCAATGAAAAACTGTTTTTT. Translation gives CASSLGGNEKLFF.

This clonotype was found a few times. This chain connects TRBV7-2 to TRBJ2-6, with D maybe TRBD1 (5 bases). V was clipped by 2 bases and J by 0 bases, with 8 bases between them. Germline CDR1 and CDR2: SGHTA and FQGNSA. The CDR3 loop spans 16 amino acids. The CDR3 spells CASSLQGNSGANVLTF. The CDR3 DNA reads TGTGCCAGCAGCTTACAGGGAAACTCTGGGGCCAACGTCCTGACTTTC. The variable domain in full, completed from reference TRBV7-2 and TRBJ2-6, reads GAGVSQSPSNKVTEKGKDVELRCDPISGHTALYWYRQSLGQGLEFLIYFQGNSAPDKSGLPSDRFSAERTGGSVSTLTIQRTQQEDSAVYLCASSLQGNSGANVLTFGAGSRLTVL.

As to this clonotype: An end of the junction does not agree with germline; a read error may underlie this. This chain uses TRBV7-2 with TRBJ2-7; 11 bases are a match to TRBD2. The CDR3 covers 15 residues. In germline, CDR1 is SGHTA, CDR2 FQGNSA. CDR3 in amino acids: CASAPTSGVSYGQYF. Here the CDR3 DNA reads TGTGCCAGCGCCCCGACTAGCGGGGTCTCCTACGGGCAGTACTTC.

This clonotype came up many times. CDR3 region: CASSWDRARETQYF. In nucleotides, the CDR3 is TGTGCCAGCAGTTGGGACAGAGCCAGGGAGACCCAGTACTTC. V is TRBV6-1 and J is TRBJ2-5; 7 positions match TRBD1. V shed 5 bases and J 5 bases; nucleotides not matched to a gene: 8. This CDR3 comprises 14 residues. Germline-derived CDR1 and CDR2 are MNHNS and SASEGT.

This chain links TRBV5-1 with TRBJ2-3; D unresolved. The CDR3 contains 15 residues. Germline V lookup: CDR1 SGHRS, CDR2 YFSETQ. V lost 0 bases and J lost 1, with 9 bases in between. DNA of the CDR3: TGCGCCAGCAGCTTGGAGGGCCGACGCACAGATACGCAGTATTTT. Residues: CASSLEGRRTDTQYF.

This clonotype was detected only a few times. The chain joins TRBV10-3 to TRBJ2-1; D is unresolved. V was trimmed by 8 bases and J by 4 bases, leaving 15 bases between them. Germline V gene data show CDR1 as ENHRY and CDR2 as SYGVKD. CDR3 length: 14 amino acids. DNA for the CDR3: TGTGCCATCGCCCAGCAACCTGAATACAATGAGCAGTTCTTC. This encodes CAIAQQPEYNEQFF.

Only a few counts were recorded for this clonotype. This chain uses TRBV7-2 with TRBJ2-7, with 9 bases fitting TRBD2. V was clipped by 5 bases and J by 3 bases; unmatched bases: 8. Germline V lookup: CDR1 SGHTA, CDR2 FQGNSA. The CDR3 has 15 amino acids. Written as DNA, the CDR3 is TGTGCCAGCAGCCTCCCTAGCGGGATGGTCTACGAGCAGTACTTC. Translated: CASSLPSGMVYEQYF.

V and J are TRBV7-2 and TRBJ2-5; 9 bases match TRBD2. The J call may be in error: the DNA end matches TRBJ2-1 better. Germline V gene sequence: CDR1 SGHTA, CDR2 FQGNSA. This CDR3 has 15 amino acids. This chain's CDR3 is CASSISGSMFDEQFF. The CDR3 DNA reads as TGTGCCAGCAGCATTAGCGGGAGTATGTTCGATGAGCAGTTCTTC.

This clonotype was seen at least ten times. The gene calls are TRBV5-4 and TRBJ2-7; TRBD1 might be the D (6 bases). Germline V CDR1 and CDR2: SGHNT, YYREEE (reference sequence). V lost 2 bases and J lost 2, with 11 bases in between. The CDR3 has 14 residues. CDR3 protein: CASSFGTRTYEQYF. For the CDR3, the DNA is TGTGCCAGCAGCTTCGGGACAAGGACCTACGAGCAGTACTTC.

The sample holds a few counts of this clonotype. This chain joins TRBV7-2 and TRBJ1-1; 8 nucleotides match TRBD1. Germline V gene lookup returns CDR1 SGHTA and CDR2 FQGNSA. The CDR3 sequence is 14 residues long. The V gene end was trimmed by 5 bases and the J gene end by 1 base; junction bases not matched to a gene: 3. The chain's CDR3 is CASSATGGNTEAFF. The CDR3 DNA reads as TGTGCCAGCAGCGCCACAGGGGGGAACACTGAAGCTTTCTTT.

This clonotype has a handful of counts. Written as DNA, the CDR3 is TGTGCTAGTGGTCCGCTTCGGACAGGGTACACCGGGGAGCTGTTTTTT. This sequence encodes CASGPLRTGYTGELFF. The chain links TRBV12-5 to TRBJ2-2; 8 bases are a match to TRBD1. CDR1 is LGHNT, CDR2 FRNRAP, per germline. V dropped 5 bases and J dropped 3; count of bases not matched to a gene: 8. The CDR3 loop spans 16 amino acids.